This entry lists 31 T cell receptor beta chains sequenced from one sample in a study of beta chain features in type 1 diabetes. What was sequenced were expressed TCRB transcripts, since all of the isolated RNA had been reverse transcribed. The assay was immunoSEQ multiplex PCR, and TCRdb's table has in-frame clones only and misses some. The sample yields 200,000 to 250,000 clones, approximately 11% seen once. Specimen: central memory CD4+ T cells from blood. These receptors all come from a man younger than 35 in good health.

The chain's CDR3 is CASSIGPGNLEQFF. The CDR3, as DNA: TGTGCCAGTAGTATAGGCCCAGGGAACCTAGAGCAGTTCTTC. The J gene is TRBJ2-1, the V gene TRBV19, with TRBD1 as a possible D gene (5 bases). V lost 1 base and J lost 10, with 14 bases in between. The CDR3 is made up of 14 amino acids. Germline assignment: CDR1 LNHDA and CDR2 SQIVND (reference sequence).

The chain uses TRBV5-1 and TRBJ1-5; 10 bases fit TRBD1. Looked up from germline, CDR1 is SGHRS and CDR2 is YFSETQ. Trimming removed 3 bases from V and 1 base from J; junction bases left unmatched: 1. This CDR3 is 15 amino acids long. The CDR3: CASSSTGGSNQPQHF. The CDR3 DNA reads TGCGCCAGCAGCTCGACAGGGGGCAGCAATCAGCCCCAGCATTTT.

This clone was counted a single time. The DNA for the CDR3 is TGTGCCAGCAGTTACTCGATTAGCGGGACCTACGAGCAGTACTTC. Translating gives CASSYSISGTYEQYF. The rearrangement links TRBV6-5 to TRBJ2-7; 8 nucleotides line up with TRBD2. J gave up 2 bases and V 0 bases, and 3 bases lay outside the gene matches. The CDR3 loop spans 15 amino acids. Germline V CDR1 and CDR2: MNHEY, SVGAGI.

The rearrangement uses TRBV7-2 and TRBJ1-1; TRBD1 aligns across 8 bases. The ends lost 2 bases at V and 4 bases at J; junction bases unmatched: 12. The CDR3 spans 17 residues. In germline, CDR1 is SGHTA, CDR2 FQGNSA. The CDR3 region is CASSLRGQGLVSTEAFF. The DNA of the CDR3 is TGTGCCAGCAGCTTACGTGGACAGGGCCTGGTGAGCACTGAAGCTTTCTTT.

V is TRBV7-9 and J is TRBJ2-7; D may be TRBD1 (6 bases). CDR3 length: 14 amino acids. CDR1 is SEHNR and CDR2 is FQNEAQ in the germline V gene (reference sequence). V lost 3 bases, J lost 6 bases, and 15 bases lay in between. The CDR3 is CASSLDRFDSEQYF. CDR3 DNA sequence: TGTGCCAGCAGCTTGGACAGATTTGATTCCGAGCAGTACTTC. The whole variable domain, filled in from reference TRBV7-9 and TRBJ2-7, reads DTGVSQNPRHKITKRGQNVTFRCDPISEHNRLYWYRQTLGQGPEFLTYFQNEAQLEKSRLLSDRFSAERPKGSFSTLEIQRTEQGDSAMYLCASSLDRFDSEQYFGPGTRLTVT.

The sample holds a few counts of this clone. A read error is possible here, since a much larger clone lies one base away. The rearrangement links TRBV28 to TRBJ2-2; D is possibly TRBD1 (6 bases). Looked up from germline, CDR1 is MDHEN and CDR2 is SYDVKM. The CDR3 length is 15 residues. The V end was cut by 3 bases, the J end by 4 bases, with 12 bases between. CDR3 DNA: TGTGCCAGCAGTTTGTACAGGGCTCGCACCGGGGAGCTGTTTTTT. Its translation is CASSLYRARTGELFF. The complete variable domain, with remaining parts taken from reference TRBV28 and TRBJ2-2, reads DVKVTQSSRYLVKRTGEKVFLECVQDMDHENMFWYRQDPGLGLRLIYFSYDVKMKEKGDIPEGYSVSREKKERFSLILESASTNQTSMYLCASSLYRARTGELFFGEGSRLTVL.

The J gene is TRBJ2-2, the V gene TRBV4-1; D may be TRBD1 (5 bases). This CDR3 spans 13 amino acids. Looked up from germline, CDR1 is MGHRA and CDR2 is YSYEKL. Deletions cut 8 bases from V and 6 bases from J, with 13 bases between. CDR3 region: CASSAVRAGELFF. Written as DNA, the CDR3 is TGCGCCAGCTCCGCGGTCAGGGCCGGGGAGCTGTTTTTT.

A remark on this clone: A far bigger clonotype differs at one base, so this is likely a read error. This chain connects TRBV29-1 to TRBJ1-1; D ambiguous. CDR3 size: 15 residues. Germline loops: CDR1 SQVTM, CDR2 ANQGSEA. In DNA form, the CDR3 reads TGCATCGTTGAAGATCTACAGCCTATGAACACTGAAGCTTTCTTT. Its protein product is CIVEDLQPMNTEAFF.

This clone showed up just a few times. The chain is built from TRBV7-9 and TRBJ2-7; maybe TRBD2 (6 bases). CDR3 length: 16 residues. With 3 bases removed from V and 7 bases from J, the gap between germline ends came to 22 bases. Germline assignment: CDR1 SEHNR and CDR2 FQNEAQ (reference sequence). The CDR3 bases are TGTGCCAGCAGCTTTTGGCCCCCCCAGCGGGCGGGGGAGCAGTACTTC. It yields the protein CASSFWPPQRAGEQYF.

There are a few counts of this clone. The genes are TRBV15 and TRBJ2-3; the D gene is possibly TRBD2 (6 bases). CDR3 length equals 16 residues. Trimming shortened V by 5 bases and J by 3 bases, and 18 bases separated the two germline ends. Germline lookup yields CDR1 LNHNV and CDR2 YYDKDF (reference sequence). Here the CDR3 DNA reads TGTGCCACCAGCGTAGGGGCCTTTGGAGGGACAGATACGCAGTATTTT. This encodes CATSVGAFGGTDTQYF.

This clone was observed a few times. This chain uses TRBV4-3 with TRBJ2-3, with no clear D. The CDR3 has 14 residues. Germline assignment: CDR1 LGHNA and CDR2 YSLEER. Trimming cost V 1 base and J 3 bases, with 8 bases left between them. CDR3 sequence (DNA): TGCGCCAGCAGCCAAGTGTCAGCAACAGATACGCAGTATTTT. Translation gives CASSQVSATDTQYF.

This clone was seen repeatedly, ten times or more. The chain couples TRBV14 to TRBJ2-3, with 8 bases aligning to TRBD2. Germline loops: CDR1 SGHDN, CDR2 FVKESK. The CDR3 runs to 16 residues. V was pared by 2 bases and J by 0 bases, with 4 bases of the junction left unmatched. The CDR3, as DNA: TGTGCCAGCAGCCAACTAGCGGGCGTTAGCACAGATACGCAGTATTTT. Translation gives CASSQLAGVSTDTQYF.

The gene calls are TRBV27 and TRBJ2-3; maybe TRBD1 (6 bases). The CDR3 spans 15 residues. Per germline, CDR1 MNHEY and CDR2 SMNVEV (reference sequence). V dropped 5 bases and J dropped 6 bases, with 18 bases sitting between them. CDR3 amino acids: CASSGLGGASDTQYF. The CDR3 region has the DNA TGTGCCAGCAGTGGTTTAGGGGGTGCTTCTGATACGCAGTATTTT.

The chain links TRBV9 to TRBJ2-7; 7 positions match TRBD2. J gave up 2 bases and V 0 bases, and 5 bases lay outside the gene matches. There are 15 residues in the CDR3. Germline CDR1 and CDR2: SGDLS and YYNGEE. CDR3 DNA sequence: TGTGCCAGCAGCGTAGGTCTAGCGGAGACCTACGAGCAGTACTTC. Translation gives CASSVGLAETYEQYF.

This rearrangement joins TRBV2 to TRBJ2-2, with 8 positions matching TRBD1. The CDR3 runs to 16 residues. V dropped 8 bases and J dropped 1; count of bases not matched to a gene: 9. CDR1 and CDR2 from the germline V gene are SNHLY and FYNNEI. The DNA of the CDR3 is TGTGCCAGCCGAGGGGGCAGGGGGCTGAACACCGGGGAGCTGTTTTTT. Protein product: CASRGGRGLNTGELFF.

This clone showed up many times. The gene calls are TRBV28 and TRBJ2-4, with 8 bases that match TRBD1. J lost 4 bases, V lost 3 bases, and 5 bases had no gene match. CDR3 length: 15 amino acids. Germline loops: CDR1 MDHEN, CDR2 SYDVKM. The CDR3 here is CASSFLGQEKNIQYF. The CDR3, as DNA: TGTGCCAGCAGTTTCTTGGGACAGGAAAAAAACATTCAGTACTTC.

This clone has just a few counts. The J gene is TRBJ1-1, the V gene TRBV9; TRBD1 matches at 8 bases. The V segment lost 4 bases and the J segment 3 bases; nucleotides outside the gene matches: 8. The germline V gene has CDR1 SGDLS and CDR2 YYNGEE. The CDR3 consists of 15 residues. The CDR3 region has the DNA TGTGCCAGCAGCATCCGGGACAGGAAGGACACTGAAGCTTTCTTT. This gives the protein CASSIRDRKDTEAFF.

This clone has a handful of counts. The chain employs TRBV18 and TRBJ1-1; TRBD1 matches at 8 bases. The CDR3 spans 14 residues. Germline V gives CDR1 KGHSH, CDR2 LQKENI. V trimming: 6 bases; J trimming: 8 bases; junction bases outside the gene matches: 11. CDR3 residues: CASSLPDRGREAFF. The DNA for the CDR3 is TGTGCCAGCTCGCTACCTGACAGGGGACGCGAAGCTTTCTTT.

This rearrangement joins TRBV7-2 to TRBJ1-1; a weak D match, TRBD1 (5 bases). V lost 3 bases, J lost 8 bases, and 13 bases lay in between. From germline, CDR1 is SGHTA and CDR2 FQGNSA. This CDR3 is 13 amino acids long. The chain's CDR3 is CASSFNRYSEAFF. The CDR3 DNA reads as TGTGCCAGCAGCTTTAACAGGTACTCCGAAGCTTTCTTT. The full variable domain, its missing parts supplied by reference TRBV7-2 and TRBJ1-1, is GAGVSQSPSNKVTEKGKDVELRCDPISGHTALYWYRQSLGQGLEFLIYFQGNSAPDKSGLPSDRFSAERTGGSVSTLTIQRTQQEDSAVYLCASSFNRYSEAFFGQGTRLTVV.

The V call is TRBV9, the J call TRBJ2-7; possibly TRBD1 or TRBD2 for D (6 bases each). V was shortened by 3 bases and J by 8 bases, with 21 bases between the two germline ends. This CDR3 is built from 15 residues. Germline values: CDR1 SGDLS, CDR2 YYNGEE. CDR3: CASSAEGQPLVQQYF. The CDR3 DNA follows: TGTGCCAGCAGCGCGGAGGGACAACCGCTGGTACAGCAGTACTTC.

This clone came up a few times. The V call is TRBV29-1, the J call TRBJ2-2, with 9 positions matching TRBD1. The CDR3 consists of 16 residues. The germline CDR1 and CDR2 sequences are SQVTM and ANQGSEA. Trimming cost V 6 bases and J 4 bases; bases outside gene matches: 12. CDR3 sequence: CSVAQTGGWSTGELFF. Here the CDR3 DNA reads TGCAGCGTCGCCCAAACAGGGGGCTGGAGCACCGGGGAGCTGTTTTTT.

This clone occurred a few times. V usage is TRBV6-1 and J usage is TRBJ2-1; D ambiguous. This CDR3 is built from 15 residues. Germline V gene sequence: CDR1 MNHNS, CDR2 SASEGT. Trimming removed 2 bases at V and 8 bases at J, with 16 bases between. CDR3 protein: CASSELILLRDEQFF. In DNA, the CDR3 is TGTGCCAGCAGTGAACTAATCCTCCTCCGGGATGAGCAGTTCTTC.

CDR3 DNA sequence: TGTGCCAGCAGCTTAACAGGCGGAACGAGGACAGATACGCAGTATTTT. Protein: CASSLTGGTRTDTQYF. The chain is built from TRBV7-2 and TRBJ2-3, with D possibly matching TRBD1 (5 bases). V gave up 2 bases and J gave up 3 bases, with 15 bases separating them. Germline V CDR1 and CDR2: SGHTA, FQGNSA. The CDR3 has 16 residues.

The genes are TRBV10-3 and TRBJ2-7; TRBD1 aligns across 7 bases. V shed 10 bases and J 0 bases; nucleotides not matched to a gene: 9. This CDR3 comprises 14 residues. The germline CDR1 and CDR2 sequences are ENHRY and SYGVKD. The CDR3 DNA reads TGTGCCAGTGCCACGTGGACAGGCTCCTACGAGCAGTACTTC. The encoded protein is CASATWTGSYEQYF.

The sample holds a few counts of this clone. The V gene is TRBV29-1, the J gene TRBJ2-7; D gene ambiguous. The germline CDR1 and CDR2 sequences are SQVTM and ANQGSEA. Trimming removed 1 base at V and 7 bases at J, with 8 bases between. The length of the CDR3 is 11 residues. The CDR3 protein is CSVEAWREQYF. The CDR3 nucleotides are TGCAGCGTTGAAGCTTGGCGGGAGCAGTACTTC.

This clone occurred a few times. The chain couples TRBV9 to TRBJ2-3; D remains unclear. Deletions cut 0 bases from V and 6 bases from J, with 14 bases between. The CDR3 is 15 residues long. From germline, CDR1 is SGDLS and CDR2 YYNGEE. The CDR3 loop reads CASSVGVRPADTQYF. The DNA for the CDR3 is TGTGCCAGCAGCGTAGGGGTAAGACCGGCGGATACGCAGTATTTT.

The chain uses TRBV13 and TRBJ1-2; unclear D gene. The CDR3 loop spans 14 amino acids. V lost 3 bases and J lost 1, with 9 bases in between. Germline CDR1 PRHDT, CDR2 FYEKMQ (reference sequence). CDR3 coding DNA: TGTGCCAGCAGCTTTAAGGGCGTTAACTATGGCTACACCTTC. Translated: CASSFKGVNYGYTF.

This clone has a handful of counts. This chain connects TRBV5-1 to TRBJ2-5; D might be TRBD1 (6 bases). The CDR3 is 15 amino acids. CDR1 SGHRS and CDR2 YFSETQ come from the germline V gene. V lost 3 bases, J lost 4 bases, and 16 bases lay in between. The CDR3 loop reads CASSYNTGKGETQYF. In DNA form, the CDR3 reads TGCGCCAGCAGCTACAACACAGGGAAGGGAGAGACCCAGTACTTC.

The V call is TRBV30, the J call TRBJ1-2, with D hard to call. Germline-derived CDR1 and CDR2 are GTSNPN and SVGIG (reference sequence). The CDR3 contains 11 residues. Trimming took 4 bases from V and 6 from J, leaving 9 bases between them. The CDR3: CAWNSGNGYTF. The CDR3 bases are TGTGCCTGGAACTCTGGGAATGGCTACACCTTC.

The chain's CDR3 is CASSQWTSGSYEQYF. CDR3 sequence (DNA): TGTGCCAGCAGCCAATGGACTAGCGGTTCCTACGAGCAGTACTTC. This chain links TRBV4-2 with TRBJ2-7; 10 nucleotides align to TRBD2. Germline assignment: CDR1 LGHNA and CDR2 YNFKEQ. The CDR3 loop spans 15 amino acids. Trimming removed 2 bases from V and 1 base from J; junction bases left unmatched: 2.

The V call is TRBV30, the J call TRBJ2-3; D is tentatively TRBD1 or TRBD2 (5 bases each). The germline CDR1 and CDR2 sequences are GTSNPN and SVGIG (reference sequence). V lost 5 bases, J lost 4 bases, and 19 bases lay in between. The CDR3 runs 15 residues. CDR3 region: CAWSNGTPGPDTQYF. The CDR3 bases are TGTGCCTGGTCAAATGGCACTCCGGGGCCAGATACGCAGTATTTT.